This TCR beta chain came from a study of blood T cells in healthy people across ages. Germline lookup yields CDR1 SGHRS and CDR2 YFSETQ. The CDR3 is 15 amino acids. The V gene lost 2 bases and the J gene lost 7 bases, with 16 bases spanning the gap. A second roughly 6 to 12 cycle PCR used barcoded and J-beta primers. TCRdb fed the 5' RACE reads into MiXCR, producing one record per CDR3 protein. The sample includes under 1,000,000 distinct CDR3 sequences, roughly 46% of them seen just once. Findings of the study overall: Across the age range, TCR beta diversity per million T cells fell in a roughly linear way.

The sample holds many counts of this clonotype. No antigen is known for it. This TCR was sampled from a man of 80 years or more in good health. Material for sequencing was blood. The V and J genes are TRBV5-1 and TRBJ2-1, with D perhaps matching TRBD1 or TRBD2 (6 bases each). The CDR3 here is CASSLAPGAINEQFF. For the CDR3, the DNA is TGCGCCAGCAGCTTAGCTCCGGGGGCGATTAATGAGCAGTTCTTC.